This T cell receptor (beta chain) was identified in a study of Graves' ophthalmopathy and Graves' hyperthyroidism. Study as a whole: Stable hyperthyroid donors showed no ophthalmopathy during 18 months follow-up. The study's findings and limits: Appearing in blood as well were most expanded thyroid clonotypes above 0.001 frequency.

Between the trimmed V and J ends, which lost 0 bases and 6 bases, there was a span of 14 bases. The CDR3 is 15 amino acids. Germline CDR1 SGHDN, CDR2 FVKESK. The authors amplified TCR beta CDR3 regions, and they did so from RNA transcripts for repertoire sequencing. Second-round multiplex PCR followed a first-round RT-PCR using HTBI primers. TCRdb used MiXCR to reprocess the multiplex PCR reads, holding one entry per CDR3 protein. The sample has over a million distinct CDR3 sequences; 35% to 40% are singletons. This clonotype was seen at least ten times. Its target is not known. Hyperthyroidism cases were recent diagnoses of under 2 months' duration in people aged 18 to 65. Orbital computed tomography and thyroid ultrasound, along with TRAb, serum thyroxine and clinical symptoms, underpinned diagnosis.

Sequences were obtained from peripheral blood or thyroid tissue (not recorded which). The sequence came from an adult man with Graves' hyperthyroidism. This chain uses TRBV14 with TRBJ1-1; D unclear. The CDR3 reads CASSQEKRGNSEAFF. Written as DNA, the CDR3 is TGTGCCAGCAGCCAAGAAAAAAGAGGCAACTCTGAAGCTTTCTTT.